The table lists the clone carrying this TCR beta chain with a count of one. The antigen is undetermined. Method: immunoSEQ multiplex PCR; TCRdb's copy keeps in-frame clones and lacks some. The data hold about 39,000 clones, with 90% to 95% observed a single time. The source of the sample is a study of graft-versus-host responses after intestinal transplantation. Study as a whole: In this cohort, recipients had multivisceral, liver-intestinal, or isolated intestinal transplants. After anti-thymocyte globulin induction, recipients took tacrolimus and steroids for 2 to 3 years.

Study-level results: Recipient marrow harbored GvH clones, some of which surfaced first in ileum or blood. Allograft graft-versus-host to host-versus-graft clonal ratios ran high in patients with graft-donor T cell macrochimerism.

V gave up 6 bases and J gave up 1 base, with 15 bases separating them. The germline gives CDR1 MNHNS, CDR2 SASEGT. CDR3 length equals 15 residues. This receptor was obtained from a human donor who was the organ donor for an intestinal transplant. This specimen was unstimulated CD8+ T cells sorted from spleen or lymph node cells, taken before transplant. This rearrangement joins TRBV6-1 to TRBJ1-2; the D gene is possibly TRBD1 (5 bases). The CDR3 sequence: CASSVQRDGNYGYTF. The CDR3 bases are TGTGCCAGCAGCGTACAGAGGGACGGTAACTATGGCTACACCTTC.